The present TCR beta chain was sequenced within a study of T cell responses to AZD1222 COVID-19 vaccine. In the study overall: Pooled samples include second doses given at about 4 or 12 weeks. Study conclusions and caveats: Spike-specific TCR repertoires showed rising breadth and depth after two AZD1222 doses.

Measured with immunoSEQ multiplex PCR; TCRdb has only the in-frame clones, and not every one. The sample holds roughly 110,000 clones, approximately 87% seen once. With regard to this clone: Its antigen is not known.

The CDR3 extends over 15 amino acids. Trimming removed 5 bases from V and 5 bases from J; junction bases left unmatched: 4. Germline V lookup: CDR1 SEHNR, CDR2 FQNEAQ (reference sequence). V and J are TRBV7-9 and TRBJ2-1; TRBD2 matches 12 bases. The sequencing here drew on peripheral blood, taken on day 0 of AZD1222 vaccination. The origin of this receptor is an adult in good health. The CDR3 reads CASSRRTSGDNEQFF. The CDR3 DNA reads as TGTGCCAGCAGCCGGAGGACTAGCGGGGACAATGAGCAGTTCTTC.